This T cell receptor beta chain is from a study of monozygotic twins with inflammatory bowel disease. With about 17 and 10 cycles respectively, two nested PCRs were carried out on TCRalpha and TCRbeta cDNA. TCRdb re-called the 5' RACE reads, yielding one record per CDR3 amino acid sequence without DNA. The sample has approximately 160,000 distinct CDR3 sequences. Each donor supplied around 2.3 ml of blood. Study-level points and caveats: A reduction in TCRbeta diversity (inverse Simpson) was seen in IBD patients relative to healthy co-twins. For IBD, no single strong associated signal or clonotype was supported.

This CDR3 has 15 amino acids. Germline V CDR1 and CDR2: LGHDT, YNNKEL (reference sequence). As to this clonotype: The antigen remains unidentified.

The sequence was collected from a human donor with ulcerative colitis or Crohn's disease, or a healthy co-twin of an affected twin (not recorded which). Sequencing was done on a sample of blood. The gene calls are TRBV3-1 and TRBJ1-5. CDR3 sequence reads: CASSQRGHSNQPQHF.